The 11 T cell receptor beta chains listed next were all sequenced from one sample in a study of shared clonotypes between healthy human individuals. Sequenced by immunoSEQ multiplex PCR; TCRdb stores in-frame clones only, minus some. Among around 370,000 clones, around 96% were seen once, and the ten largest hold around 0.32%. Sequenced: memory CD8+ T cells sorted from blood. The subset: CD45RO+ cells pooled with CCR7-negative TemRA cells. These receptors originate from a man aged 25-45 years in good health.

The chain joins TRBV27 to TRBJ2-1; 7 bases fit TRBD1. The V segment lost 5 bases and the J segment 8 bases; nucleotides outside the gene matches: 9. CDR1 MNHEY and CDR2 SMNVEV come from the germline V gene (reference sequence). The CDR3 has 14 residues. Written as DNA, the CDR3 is TGTGCCAGCAGTACCCAACAGGGGACGGATGAGCAGTTCTTC. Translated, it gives CASSTQQGTDEQFF.

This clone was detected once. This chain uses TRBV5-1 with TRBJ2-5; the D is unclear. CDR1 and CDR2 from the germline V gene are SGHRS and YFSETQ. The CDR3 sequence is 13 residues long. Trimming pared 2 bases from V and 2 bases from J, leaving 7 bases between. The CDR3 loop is CASSFRLQETQYF. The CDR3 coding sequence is TGCGCCAGCAGCTTTAGGTTGCAAGAGACCCAGTACTTC.

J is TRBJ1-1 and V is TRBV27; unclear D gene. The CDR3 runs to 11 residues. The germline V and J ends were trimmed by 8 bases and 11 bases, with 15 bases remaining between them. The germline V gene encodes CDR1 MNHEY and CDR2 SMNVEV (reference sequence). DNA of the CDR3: TGTGCCAGCTCGTCTTGGGGAGTGGCTTTCTTT. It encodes CASSSWGVAFF.

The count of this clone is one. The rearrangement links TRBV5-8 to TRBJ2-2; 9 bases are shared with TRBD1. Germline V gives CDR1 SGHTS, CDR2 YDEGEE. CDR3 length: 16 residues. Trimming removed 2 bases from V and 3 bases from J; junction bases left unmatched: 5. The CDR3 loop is CASSFPGTGYTGELFF. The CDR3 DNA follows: TGTGCCAGCAGCTTCCCCGGGACAGGGTACACCGGGGAGCTGTTTTTT.

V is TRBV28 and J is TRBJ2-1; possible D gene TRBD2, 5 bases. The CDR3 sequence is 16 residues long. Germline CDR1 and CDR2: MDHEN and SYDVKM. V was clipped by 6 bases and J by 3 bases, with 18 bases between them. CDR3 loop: CASSPPGSGDYNEQFF. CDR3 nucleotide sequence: TGTGCCAGCAGCCCCCCGGGGAGCGGAGACTACAATGAGCAGTTCTTC.

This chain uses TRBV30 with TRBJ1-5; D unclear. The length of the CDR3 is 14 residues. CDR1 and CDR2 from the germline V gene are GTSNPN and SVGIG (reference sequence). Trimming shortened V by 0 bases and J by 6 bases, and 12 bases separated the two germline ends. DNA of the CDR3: TGTGCCTGGAGTGTACGACAAGGCGGTCAGCCCCAGCATTTT. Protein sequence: CAWSVRQGGQPQHF. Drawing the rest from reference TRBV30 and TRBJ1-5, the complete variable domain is SQTIHQWPATLVQPVGSPLSLECTVEGTSNPNLYWYRQAAGRGLQLLFYSVGIGQISSEVPQNLSASRPQDRQFILSSKKLLLSDSGFYLCAWSVRQGGQPQHFGDGTRLSIL.

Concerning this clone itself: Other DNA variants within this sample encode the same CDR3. The CDR3 here is CASRQFNVFSGAFF. The DNA for the CDR3 is TGTGCCAGCAGGCAATTTAATGTGTTCTCGGGTGCTTTCTTT. This rearrangement joins TRBV6-5 to TRBJ1-1; D uncertain. The germline gives CDR1 MNHEY, CDR2 SVGAGI. The CDR3 totals 14 residues. Trimming cost V 6 bases and J 11 bases, with 22 bases left between them.

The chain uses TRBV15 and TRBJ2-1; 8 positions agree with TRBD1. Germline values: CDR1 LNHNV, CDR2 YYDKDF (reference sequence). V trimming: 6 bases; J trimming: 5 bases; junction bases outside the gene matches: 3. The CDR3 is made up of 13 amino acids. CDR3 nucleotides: TGTGCCACCAGGGGGACAGGTGACAATGAGCAGTTCTTC. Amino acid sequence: CATRGTGDNEQFF.

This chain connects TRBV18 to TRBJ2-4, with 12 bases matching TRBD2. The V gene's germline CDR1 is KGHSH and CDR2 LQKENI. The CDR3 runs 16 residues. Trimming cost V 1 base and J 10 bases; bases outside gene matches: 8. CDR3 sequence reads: CASSPLAGLAGHIQYF. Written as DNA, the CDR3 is TGTGCCAGCTCACCACTCGCAGGACTAGCGGGACATATTCAGTACTTC.

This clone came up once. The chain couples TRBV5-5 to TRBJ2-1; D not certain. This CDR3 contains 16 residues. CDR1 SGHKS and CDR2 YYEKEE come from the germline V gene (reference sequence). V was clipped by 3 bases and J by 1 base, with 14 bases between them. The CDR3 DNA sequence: TGTGCCAGCAGCTACGCAATGGGGTTGTCCTACAATGAGCAGTTCTTC. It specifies CASSYAMGLSYNEQFF.

The CDR3 sequence is CASRGGEGLADLAKNIQYF. CDR3 DNA: TGTGCCAGCAGGGGGGGCGAGGGACTAGCGGACCTAGCCAAAAACATTCAGTACTTC. The chain carries TRBV2 and TRBJ2-4; TRBD2 aligns across 11 bases. The germline V gene encodes CDR1 SNHLY and CDR2 FYNNEI. V trimming: 6 bases; J trimming: 0 bases; junction bases outside the gene matches: 13. The CDR3 totals 19 residues.